This T cell receptor (beta chain) was documented in a study of T-cell reconstitution after alpha-beta-depleted transplantation in children. Findings and limits, study-wide: The study traced high day-60 TCRbeta diversity in some patients to surviving recipient T cells and thymic progenitors. Hyperexpanded clones declined; after one year, newly produced T cells mostly supplied diversity. Alpha-beta T cells present about two months after transplant were reported to originate from several hundred expanded graft clones.

At least ten counts were recorded for this clonotype. Its specificity is unknown. J was trimmed by 5 bases and V by 0 bases; bases with no gene match: 5. Per the germline V gene, CDR1 is SGDLS and CDR2 is YYNGEE. The CDR3 spans 15 residues. Preparing the TCRbeta library involved the use of unique molecular identifiers. TCRdb recomputed calls from the PCR reads with MiXCR, one row per CDR3 protein. The sample contains hundreds of thousands of distinct CDR3 sequences, about 12% of which appear only once. The sample in question was PBMCs, obtained before TCRalphabeta/CD19-depleted stem cell transplant. The source of this sequence is a girl aged 2 to 9 with congenital amegakaryocytic thrombocytopenia, due to receive a stem cell transplant. This chain links TRBV9 with TRBJ2-1; 7 nucleotides align to TRBD2. DNA for the CDR3: TGTGCCAGCAGCGTAGCCCAGCGGGACGACAATGAGCAGTTCTTC. It is translated as CASSVAQRDDNEQFF.